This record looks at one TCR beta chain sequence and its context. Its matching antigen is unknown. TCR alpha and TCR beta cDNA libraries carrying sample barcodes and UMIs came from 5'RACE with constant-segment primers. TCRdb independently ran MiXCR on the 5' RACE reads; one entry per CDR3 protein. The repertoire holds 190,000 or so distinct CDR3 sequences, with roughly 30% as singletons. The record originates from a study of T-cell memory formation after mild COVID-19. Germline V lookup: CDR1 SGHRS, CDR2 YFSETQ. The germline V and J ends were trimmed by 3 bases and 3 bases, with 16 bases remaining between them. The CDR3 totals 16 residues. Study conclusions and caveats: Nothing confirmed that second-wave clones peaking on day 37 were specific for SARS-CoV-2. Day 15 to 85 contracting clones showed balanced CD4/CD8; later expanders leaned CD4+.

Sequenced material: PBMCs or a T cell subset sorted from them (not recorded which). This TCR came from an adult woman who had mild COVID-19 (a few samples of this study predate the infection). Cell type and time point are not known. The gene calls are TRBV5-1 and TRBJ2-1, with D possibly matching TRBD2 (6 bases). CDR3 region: CASSSEGRSGYNEQFF. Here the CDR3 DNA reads TGCGCCAGCAGCTCGGAGGGCCGGAGTGGCTACAATGAGCAGTTCTTC.